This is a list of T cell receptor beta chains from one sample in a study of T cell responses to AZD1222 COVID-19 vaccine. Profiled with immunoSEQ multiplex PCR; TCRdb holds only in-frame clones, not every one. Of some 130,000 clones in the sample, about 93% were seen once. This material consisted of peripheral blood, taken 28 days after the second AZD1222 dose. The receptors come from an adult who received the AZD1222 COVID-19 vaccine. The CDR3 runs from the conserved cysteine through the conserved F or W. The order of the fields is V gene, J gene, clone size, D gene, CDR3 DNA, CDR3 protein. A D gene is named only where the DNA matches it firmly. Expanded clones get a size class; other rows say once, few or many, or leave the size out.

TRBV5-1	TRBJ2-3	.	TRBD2	TGCGCCAGCAGCTTAGACGGACTAGCGGGGACAGATACGCAGTATTTT	CASSLDGLAGTDTQYF
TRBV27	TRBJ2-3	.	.	TGTGCCAGCAGTTCGTTTACAGGGACAGATACGCAGTATTTT	CASSSFTGTDTQYF
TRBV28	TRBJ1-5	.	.	TGTGCCAGCAGTTTTACAGGAAATAGCAATCAGCCCCAGCATTTT	CASSFTGNSNQPQHF
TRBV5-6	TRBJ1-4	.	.	TGTGCCAGCAGCACTAGGGGGGGTGAAAAACTGTTTTTT	CASSTRGGEKLFF
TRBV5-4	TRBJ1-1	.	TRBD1	TGTGCCAGCAGCTCCCCCCCAGGGGGGGTAGCTTTCTTT	CASSSPPGGVAFF
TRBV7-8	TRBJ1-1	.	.	TGTGCCAGCAGCTTAGGGGAGGTCTTCACTGAAGCTTTCTTT	CASSLGEVFTEAFF
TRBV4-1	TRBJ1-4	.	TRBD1	TGCGCCAGCAGCCAAGATATATCAGGGGGCAGGGAAAAACTGTTTTTT	CASSQDISGGREKLFF
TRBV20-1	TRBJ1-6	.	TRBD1	TGCAGTGCTAGTTCCGGGACAGCAACTAATTCACCCCTCCACTTT	CSASSGTATNSPLHF
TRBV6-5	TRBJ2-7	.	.	TGTGCCAGTTGGGGTGGGATCTACGAGCAGTACTTC	CASWGGIYEQYF
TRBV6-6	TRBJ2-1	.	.	TGTGCCAGCAGTTACTCTCGGGTGAATGAGCAGTTCTTC	CASSYSRVNEQFF
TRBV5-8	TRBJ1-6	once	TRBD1	TGTGCCAGCGGCCTGACAGGGTACGATAATTCACCCCTCCACTTT	CASGLTGYDNSPLHF
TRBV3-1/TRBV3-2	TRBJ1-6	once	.	TGTGCCAGCAGCCAAGAGACCCCTGCAGGCGTTTCACCCCTCCACTTT	CASSQETPAGVSPLHF
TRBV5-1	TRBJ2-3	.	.	TGCGCCAGCAGCTTGGCGCTGAGCACAGATACGCAGTATTTT	CASSLALSTDTQYF
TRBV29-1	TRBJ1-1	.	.	TGCAGCGGTAGGTTTGTCGACACTGAAGCTTTCTTT	CSGRFVDTEAFF
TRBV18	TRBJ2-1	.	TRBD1	TGTCTAACAGGGGGAGATGGCAATGAGCAGTTCTTC	CLTGGDGNEQFF
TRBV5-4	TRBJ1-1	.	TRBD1	TGTGCCAGCAGCTTGGGAAGACAGGGGGTGAGCACTGAAGCTTTCTTT	CASSLGRQGVSTEAFF
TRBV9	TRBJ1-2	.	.	TGTGCCAGCAGCGTAGGGGCAGGGACCTTAGATGGCTACACCTTC	CASSVGAGTLDGYTF
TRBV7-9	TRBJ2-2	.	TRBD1	TGTGCCAGCAGCTCCCCCACAGGGGACACCGGGGAGCTGTTTTTT	CASSSPTGDTGELFF
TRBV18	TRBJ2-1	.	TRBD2	TGTGCCACCATAGATAGCGGGGGGAATTACAATGAGCAGTTCTTC	CATIDSGGNYNEQFF
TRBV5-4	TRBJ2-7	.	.	TGTGCCAGCAGCTTGGACCGGGACATCGAGCAGTACTTC	CASSLDRDIEQYF
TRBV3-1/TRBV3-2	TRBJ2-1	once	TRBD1	TGTGCCAGCAGCCAACCTTCAACCCCGGGACAGGGGTTCTTC	CASSQPSTPGQGFF
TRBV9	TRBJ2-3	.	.	TGTGCCAGCAGCGGGGGGACTCCCCGGGGAACAGATACGCAGTATTTT	CASSGGTPRGTDTQYF
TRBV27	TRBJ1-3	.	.	TGTGCCAGTTCCAGGGTTCCGTCTGGAAACACCATATATTTT	CASSRVPSGNTIYF
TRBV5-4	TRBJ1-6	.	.	TGTGCCTCACGCCCTGAACATAATTCACCCCTCCACTTT	CASRPEHNSPLHF
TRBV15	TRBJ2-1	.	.	TGTGCCACCAGCAGTGAACTGGGCGGATATGAGCAGTTCTTC	CATSSELGGYEQFF
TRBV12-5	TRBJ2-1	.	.	TGTGCTAGTGGTTTGGCAGTGGCGGCCCCGGGGGAGCAGTTCTTC	CASGLAVAAPGEQFF
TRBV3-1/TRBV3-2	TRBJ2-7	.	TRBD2	TGTGCCAGCAGCCACGGGGCGGGAGGAACCTACGAGCAGTACTTC	CASSHGAGGTYEQYF
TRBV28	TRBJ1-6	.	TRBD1	TGTGCCAGCAGTTCGGGACAGGGTAATTCACCCCTCCACTTT	CASSSGQGNSPLHF
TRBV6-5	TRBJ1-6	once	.	TGTGCCAGCAGCTGGGAGTTAGATTCACCCCTCCACTTT	CASSWELDSPLHF
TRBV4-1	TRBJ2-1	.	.	TGCGCCAGCAGGGACTTGGCGGGAACGAATGAGCAGTTCTTC	CASRDLAGTNEQFF
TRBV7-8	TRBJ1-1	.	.	TGTGCCAGCAGCCTAGTATTAGGAATGAACACTGAAGCTTTCTTT	CASSLVLGMNTEAFF
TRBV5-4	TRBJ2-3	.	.	TGTGCCAGCAGCTTAGCCGGAGGCCCACAGGGAGATACGCAGTATTTT	CASSLAGGPQGDTQYF
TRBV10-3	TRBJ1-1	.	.	TGTGCCATCAGGGGACCGTTGAACACTGAAGCTTTCTTT	CAIRGPLNTEAFF
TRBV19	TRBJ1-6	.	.	TGTGCCTCCGAACCCCCACCGTTCAGCTCCTATAATTCACCCCTCCACTTT	CASEPPPFSSYNSPLHF
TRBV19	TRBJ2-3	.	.	TGTGCCAGTAGTAACACCCGGGGAGGCACAGATACGCAGTATTTT	CASSNTRGGTDTQYF
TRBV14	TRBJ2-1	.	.	TGTGCCAGCAGCCCTTACGGCCGCCATGAGCAGTTCTTC	CASSPYGRHEQFF
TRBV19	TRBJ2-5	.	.	TGTGCCAGTAGTGCTCGGACTGTGGAGACCCAGTACTTC	CASSARTVETQYF
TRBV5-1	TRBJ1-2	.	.	TGCGCCAGTACCCCTGGATGGGAACAGGGCTACACCTTC	CASTPGWEQGYTF
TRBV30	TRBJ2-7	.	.	TGTGCCTGGTCGGACACCCGCCCCTACGAGCAGTACTTC	CAWSDTRPYEQYF
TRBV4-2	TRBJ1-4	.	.	TGTGCCAGCAGCCAGGGGGTGCCTAATGAAAAACTGTTTTTT	CASSQGVPNEKLFF
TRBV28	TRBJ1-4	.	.	TGTGCCAGCAGTTTAAATACCATGAGTCAGTTTAATGAAAAACTGTTTTTT	CASSLNTMSQFNEKLFF
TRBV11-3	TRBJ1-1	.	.	TGTGCCAGCAGCTCGCCGGTCCTACGGAACACTGAAGCTTTCTTT	CASSSPVLRNTEAFF
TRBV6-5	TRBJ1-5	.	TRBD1	TGTGCCAGCGCAGTAGGACAGGGGATAGTTCAGCCCCAGCATTTT	CASAVGQGIVQPQHF
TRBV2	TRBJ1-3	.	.	TGTGCCAGCAGTCGGTCCGTCGGGGGGATCTCTGGAAACACCATATATTTT	CASSRSVGGISGNTIYF
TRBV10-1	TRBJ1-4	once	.	TGCGCCAGCATCGCCCGTCCGGCCTTCGGGAACGGACTGTTTTTT	CASIARPAFGNGLFF
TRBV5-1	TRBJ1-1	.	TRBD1	TGCGCCAGCAGCCTCAATACAGGGGGCAAGACTGAAGCTTTCTTT	CASSLNTGGKTEAFF
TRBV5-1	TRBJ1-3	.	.	TGCGCCAGCAGCTTTGAGGATCCTGGAAACACCATATATTTT	CASSFEDPGNTIYF
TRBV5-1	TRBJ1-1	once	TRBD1	TGCGCCAGCAGCCCGGGACAGAGAACTATGAACACTGAAGCTTTCTTT	CASSPGQRTMNTEAFF
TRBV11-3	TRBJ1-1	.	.	TGTGCCAGCAGCTTAGTTCTAGGTTTCGACACTGAAGCTTTCTTT	CASSLVLGFDTEAFF
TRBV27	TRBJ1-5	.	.	TGTGCCAGCAGTTTAAGAGGGATCCATCAGCCCCAGCATTTT	CASSLRGIHQPQHF
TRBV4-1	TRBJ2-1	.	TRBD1	TGCGCCAGCAGCATGGACAGGGGTTCCTACAATGAGCAGTTCTTC	CASSMDRGSYNEQFF
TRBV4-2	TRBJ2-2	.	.	TGTGCCAGCAGCCAAGGCCCGAACACCGGGGAGCTGTTTTTT	CASSQGPNTGELFF
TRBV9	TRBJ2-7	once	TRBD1	TGTGCCAGCAGCCCCCGGGACAGGGCAATTTACGAGCAGTACTTC	CASSPRDRAIYEQYF
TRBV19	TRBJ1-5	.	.	TGTGCCAGCTCCGGCGTTTTGAGGGATCAGCCCCAGCATTTT	CASSGVLRDQPQHF